What follows are 13 T cell receptor beta chains derived from one specimen sequenced in a study of blood T cell repertoires in COVID-19. Some clones are missing from TCRdb's copy, which holds only in-frame ones; the method was immunoSEQ multiplex PCR. The sample lists just under 350,000 clones; roughly 90% were seen once. The sample taken for sequencing was peripheral blood. The receptors were gathered from a woman in her seventies with COVID-19, enrolled during active disease.

The chain recombines TRBV28 with TRBJ2-7, with a possible D match to TRBD1 (6 bases). CDR1 is MDHEN and CDR2 is SYDVKM in the germline V gene. V lost 3 bases to trimming and J lost 0 bases, with 9 bases between them. This CDR3 has 14 residues. CDR3: CASSFWGRSYEQYF. DNA for the CDR3: TGTGCCAGCAGTTTTTGGGGGCGCTCCTACGAGCAGTACTTC.

The chain has TRBV29-1 and TRBJ1-3; a possible D gene is TRBD1 (6 bases). This CDR3 contains 13 residues. V shed 4 bases and J shed 4 bases, with 11 bases lying between them. The V gene's germline CDR1 is SQVTM and CDR2 ANQGSEA. The CDR3 spells CSVAGDAGNTIYF. CDR3 nucleotide sequence: TGCAGCGTTGCAGGGGACGCCGGAAACACCATATATTTT.

The V call is TRBV2, the J call TRBJ2-2; a weak D match, TRBD1 (6 bases). This CDR3 has 13 amino acids. The ends were cut back, 6 bases at V and 5 bases at J, with 10 bases in the middle. CDR1 SNHLY and CDR2 FYNNEI come from the germline V gene. The CDR3, as DNA: TGTGCCAGCAGAGCACAGGGAACCGGGGAGCTGTTTTTT. This translates into CASRAQGTGELFF. The full variable domain, rest sourced from reference TRBV2 and TRBJ2-2, is EPEVTQTPSHQVTQMGQEVILRCVPISNHLYFYWYRQILGQKVEFLVSFYNNEISEKSEIFDDQFSVERPDGSNFTLKIRSTKLEDSAMYFCASRAQGTGELFFGEGSRLTVL.

For this clone: The same CDR3 arises from other DNA sequences in this sample as well. The chain combines TRBV6-5 with TRBJ2-7; the match to TRBD1 covers 8 bases. CDR1 is MNHEY and CDR2 is SVGAGI in the germline V gene. CDR3 length equals 14 residues. With 5 bases clipped from V and 1 base from J, the junction kept 4 bases outside the gene matches. The CDR3 here is CASSRTGTSYEQYF. CDR3 nucleotides: TGTGCCAGCAGTCGGACAGGGACGTCCTACGAGCAGTACTTC.

The chain links TRBV19 to TRBJ1-2; D unclear. The CDR3 has 13 residues. The ends were cut back, 3 bases at V and 4 bases at J, with 9 bases in the middle. The germline CDR1 and CDR2 sequences are LNHDA and SQIVND (reference sequence). CDR3: CASSIEQSYGYTF. DNA of the CDR3: TGTGCCAGTAGTATTGAGCAAAGCTATGGCTACACCTTC.

The genes are TRBV28 and TRBJ1-2, with 12 positions matching TRBD1. Germline trimming cut 3 bases from V and 10 bases from J; bases unmatched to any gene: 9. In germline, CDR1 is MDHEN, CDR2 SYDVKM. The CDR3 covers 15 residues. The CDR3 here is CASSFLSGQGASYTF. DNA of the CDR3: TGTGCCAGCAGTTTCTTGTCGGGACAGGGGGCTTCCTACACCTTC.

The rearrangement joins TRBV14 to TRBJ2-2, with TRBD1 matching over 9 bases. This CDR3 is built from 16 residues. From germline, CDR1 is SGHDN and CDR2 FVKESK. Losses at the gene ends were 0 bases for V and 5 bases for J; bases not matched to a gene: 4. The CDR3 sequence is CASSQEGQGRTGELFF. In DNA form, the CDR3 reads TGTGCCAGCAGCCAAGAGGGACAGGGTAGGACCGGGGAGCTGTTTTTT.

The chain has TRBV11-2 and TRBJ1-5, with D hard to call. The CDR3 is 15 residues long. The germline V gene encodes CDR1 SGHAT and CDR2 FQNNGV. Trimming took 4 bases from V and 2 from J, leaving 12 bases between them. The CDR3 here is CASSSRESGNQPQHF. The CDR3 coding sequence is TGTGCCAGCAGCTCTAGGGAGAGTGGCAATCAGCCCCAGCATTTT.

V is TRBV19 and J is TRBJ1-5; 7 bases align to TRBD1. The length of the CDR3 is 18 residues. V lost 5 bases to trimming and J lost 0 bases; unmatched junction nucleotides: 13. Germline V gives CDR1 LNHDA, CDR2 SQIVND (reference sequence). The CDR3, as DNA: TGTGCCAGTAGTTCGTCAGGGAGACAGGGCGGTAGCAATCAGCCCCAGCATTTT. Translated, it gives CASSSSGRQGGSNQPQHF.

The chain links TRBV7-9 to TRBJ2-7; a weak D match, TRBD2 (6 bases). The CDR3 covers 13 residues. Germline assignment: CDR1 SEHNR and CDR2 FQNEAQ (reference sequence). The V gene lost 3 bases and the J gene lost 5 bases, with 11 bases spanning the gap. CDR3: CASSFGGIDEQYF. CDR3 nucleotide sequence: TGTGCCAGCAGCTTCGGGGGTATCGACGAGCAGTACTTC.

The rearrangement links TRBV7-2 to TRBJ1-2; 8 bases are a match to TRBD1. Trimming removed 5 bases from V and 2 bases from J; junction bases left unmatched: 10. CDR3 length: 16 amino acids. Germline V lookup: CDR1 SGHTA, CDR2 FQGNSA. The CDR3 is CASSMIQGALNYGYTF. CDR3 DNA: TGTGCCAGCAGCATGATTCAGGGGGCGTTGAACTATGGCTACACCTTC.

This clone was seen a single time. V usage is TRBV24-1 and J usage is TRBJ2-3; no firm D call. This CDR3 comprises 14 residues. V lost 0 bases and J lost 3, with 6 bases in between. Germline V CDR1 and CDR2: KGHDR, SFDVKD. The CDR3 DNA reads TGTGCCACCAGTGATTTGGCGATTACAGATACGCAGTATTTT. As protein: CATSDLAITDTQYF.

This chain uses TRBV3-1 (or the pseudogene TRBV3-2) with TRBJ1-2; 9 bases map to TRBD1. CDR3 length equals 15 residues. V shed 0 bases, J shed 7 bases, and the junction held 6 bases outside the gene matches. Germline values: CDR1 LGHDT, CDR2 YNNKEL (reference sequence). The DNA of the CDR3 is TGTGCCAGCAGCCAAGATAACAGGGGGCGCGTTGGCTACACCTTC. As protein: CASSQDNRGRVGYTF.